The rows below give T cell receptor beta chains drawn from one sample of a study of T cells expressing NK-cell markers. TCRdb reprocessed the 5' RACE reads and reports one entry per CDR3 protein, with no DNA. The sample's table shows fewer than 400,000 distinct CDR3 sequences. What was sequenced was blood T cells: a sorted CD56 or NKG2C T cell subset, CD4+ or CD8+ T cells, or bulk PBMC T cells (not recorded which). These TCRs come from a woman between 45 and 65 years old in good health. Each CDR3 is given with its conserved first and last residue. Each record gives: V gene, CDR3 length, J gene, CDR3 protein.

v_gene: TRBV5-1; len: 15; j_gene: TRBJ1-4; CDR3aa: CASSTGQGPNEKLFF
v_gene: TRBV2; len: 11; j_gene: TRBJ1-1; CDR3aa: CASSKNTEAFF
v_gene: TRBV10-3; len: 14; j_gene: TRBJ1-5; CDR3aa: CAISSGQGVSPQHF
v_gene: TRBV12-3/TRBV12-4; len: 15; j_gene: TRBJ2-2; CDR3aa: CASSFLERAGGELFF
v_gene: TRBV20-1; len: 16; j_gene: TRBJ2-1; CDR3aa: CSAGTSGRPPHNEQFF
v_gene: TRBV4-2; len: 12; j_gene: TRBJ2-3; CDR3aa: CASSHQSDTQYF
v_gene: TRBV14; len: 15; j_gene: TRBJ1-1; CDR3aa: CASSQNRGRFTEAFF
v_gene: TRBV7-8; len: 17; j_gene: TRBJ2-1; CDR3aa: CASSLATSSSLYNEQFF
v_gene: TRBV29-1; len: 16; j_gene: TRBJ2-2; CDR3aa: CSVEVKQGRGTGELFF
v_gene: TRBV29-1; len: 13; j_gene: TRBJ1-4; CDR3aa: CSVVGQGGEKLFF
v_gene: TRBV20-1; len: 11; j_gene: TRBJ2-7; CDR3aa: CSAGEGREQYF
v_gene: TRBV6-6; len: 15; j_gene: TRBJ2-2; CDR3aa: CASTLPPTRNGELFF
v_gene: TRBV18; len: 14; j_gene: TRBJ1-1; CDR3aa: CASSPLERSAEAFF
v_gene: TRBV7-3; len: 14; j_gene: TRBJ2-5; CDR3aa: CASSRPGPRETQYF
v_gene: TRBV11-3; len: 15; j_gene: TRBJ2-3; CDR3aa: CASSPGGGSTDTQYF
v_gene: TRBV5-1; len: 13; j_gene: TRBJ2-7; CDR3aa: CASMSESSYEQYF
v_gene: TRBV28; len: 12; j_gene: TRBJ1-2; CDR3aa: CASSFTGYGYTF
v_gene: TRBV9; len: 15; j_gene: TRBJ2-1; CDR3aa: CASSPLLSGGDEQFF
v_gene: TRBV19; len: 14; j_gene: TRBJ2-1; CDR3aa: CASSTPGQNNEQFF
v_gene: TRBV20-1; len: 15; j_gene: TRBJ2-3; CDR3aa: CSARDRLAGGDTQYF
v_gene: TRBV10-3; len: 15; j_gene: TRBJ2-1; CDR3aa: CAIRPTVSSYNEQFF
v_gene: TRBV6-5; len: 15; j_gene: TRBJ1-1; CDR3aa: CASSPLDRRNTEAFF
v_gene: TRBV5-1; len: 17; j_gene: TRBJ2-3; CDR3aa: CASSLGGLASSTDTQYF
v_gene: TRBV9; len: 15; j_gene: TRBJ1-5; CDR3aa: CASSVASGRAEPQHF
v_gene: TRBV7-6; len: 15; j_gene: TRBJ2-3; CDR3aa: CASSLGTLSTDTQYF
v_gene: TRBV20-1; len: 16; j_gene: TRBJ2-2; CDR3aa: CSASRPGTFNTGELFF
v_gene: TRBV10-3; len: 15; j_gene: TRBJ2-7; CDR3aa: CAISRDRTTIYEQYF
v_gene: TRBV29-1; len: 12; j_gene: TRBJ2-3; CDR3aa: CSTLAGADTQYF
v_gene: TRBV29-1; len: 14; j_gene: TRBJ2-3; CDR3aa: CSALGTPRTDTQYF
v_gene: TRBV14; len: 13; j_gene: TRBJ2-2; CDR3aa: CASNQINTGELFF
v_gene: TRBV6-2/TRBV6-3; len: 22; j_gene: TRBJ2-2; CDR3aa: CASSSWTGSARAGGPDTGELFF
v_gene: TRBV6-2/TRBV6-3; len: 17; j_gene: TRBJ2-1; CDR3aa: CASSRTGTSGVYNEQFF
v_gene: TRBV12-3/TRBV12-4; len: 15; j_gene: TRBJ2-3; CDR3aa: CASSFFQGATDTQYF
v_gene: TRBV6-4; len: 16; j_gene: TRBJ2-3; CDR3aa: CASSDSSTGFTDTQYF
v_gene: TRBV12-3/TRBV12-4; len: 15; j_gene: TRBJ1-1; CDR3aa: CASSQVSQGRTEAFF
v_gene: TRBV18; len: 15; j_gene: TRBJ1-4; CDR3aa: CASSRDRGLNEKLFF
v_gene: TRBV20-1; len: 15; j_gene: TRBJ2-1; CDR3aa: CSAVSKGEPYNEQFF
v_gene: TRBV5-1; len: 16; j_gene: TRBJ2-5; CDR3aa: CASSWAGQGSQETQYF
v_gene: TRBV20-1; len: 14; j_gene: TRBJ2-4; CDR3aa: CSARSQGARNIQYF
v_gene: TRBV11-1; len: 15; j_gene: TRBJ2-1; CDR3aa: CASSKLVNMGNEQFF
v_gene: TRBV28; len: 14; j_gene: TRBJ2-1; CDR3aa: CASSFGTSGAEQFF
v_gene: TRBV5-1; len: 14; j_gene: TRBJ1-4; CDR3aa: CASSPEGFHEKLFF